Each of the 8 T cell receptor beta chains below was sequenced from the same sample in a study of molecular identifiers for immune sequencing clone quantification. TCRdb re-called the PCR reads through MiXCR, storing one row per CDR3 protein. The sample consists of roughly 65,000 distinct CDR3 sequences, around a sixth of them appearing once. Sample: naive CD8+ T cells from blood, with Jurkat cell RNA spiked in. The subset here: FACS-sorted CD8+CD4-CCR7+CD45RA+ naive T cells. Source of these receptors: a human donor in good health. Some libraries in this study had Jurkat cell RNA spiked in.

This clonotype appeared many times. V and J are TRBV21-1 and TRBJ2-1. TRBV21-1 is a recognized pseudogene. The CDR3 covers 16 residues. CDR3 nucleotides: TGTGCCAGCAGCAGGAAGCGGGAGCGGTCCTACAATGAGCAGTTCTTC. It is translated as CASSRKRERSYNEQFF.

This clonotype was picked up many times. The chain has TRBV27 and TRBJ2-3, with D maybe TRBD2 (5 bases). V lost 5 bases and J 2 bases, leaving 17 bases between the germline ends. Germline-derived CDR1 and CDR2 are MNHEY and SMNVEV (reference sequence). This CDR3 contains 16 residues. The CDR3, as DNA: TGTGCCAGCAGTACGTGGTTCGGGGAGATCACAGATACGCAGTATTTT. The encoded protein is CASSTWFGEITDTQYF.

This clonotype has at least ten counts. This sequence joins TRBV7-9 and TRBJ2-5; D might be TRBD1 or TRBD2, each matching 6 bases. With 6 bases removed from V and 5 bases from J, the gap between germline ends came to 25 bases. The CDR3 loop spans 17 amino acids. Germline CDR1 reads SEHNR; CDR2 reads FQNEAQ (reference sequence). CDR3 protein: CASSQTSGWGAEETQYF. CDR3 DNA sequence: TGTGCCAGCAGTCAAACCTCGGGTTGGGGGGCTGAGGAGACCCAGTACTTC.

At least ten counts were recorded for this clonotype. V and J are TRBV20-1 and TRBJ2-5; 12 bases are shared with TRBD2. This CDR3 has 15 amino acids. Losses at the gene ends were 2 bases for V and 5 bases for J; bases not matched to a gene: 6. CDR1 and CDR2 (germline): DFQATT, SNEGSKA (reference sequence). The CDR3 coding sequence is TGCAGTGCTAGACCGCTAGCGGGAGGGCCGGAGACCCAGTACTTC. As protein: CSARPLAGGPETQYF.

This clonotype was seen ten or more times. The chain joins TRBV11-2 to TRBJ2-1; D is uncertain. V was trimmed by 1 base and J by 8 bases, leaving 6 bases between them. Germline CDR1 is SGHAT and CDR2 is FQNNGV. The CDR3 runs 12 residues. DNA of the CDR3: TGTGCCAGCAGCTTAGGGATCGATGAGCAGTTCTTC. It encodes CASSLGIDEQFF.

The chain combines TRBV28 with TRBJ2-7, with TRBD2 matching over 7 bases. The CDR3 spans 16 residues. The germline V gene encodes CDR1 MDHEN and CDR2 SYDVKM. With 2 bases clipped from V and 3 bases from J, the junction kept 10 bases outside the gene matches. CDR3 nucleotides: TGTGCCAGCAGTTTAGATCCACTAGCGCGAAACTACGAGCAGTACTTC. Translated: CASSLDPLARNYEQYF.

This clonotype was picked up many times. This rearrangement joins TRBV27 to TRBJ1-5; 9 bases align to TRBD1. The CDR3 sequence is 15 residues long. Germline CDR1 and CDR2: MNHEY and SMNVEV (reference sequence). J lost 5 bases, V lost 6 bases, and 8 bases had no gene match. The CDR3 spells CASRPRDRDHQPQHF. For the CDR3, the DNA is TGTGCCAGCAGACCCCGGGACAGGGACCATCAGCCCCAGCATTTT.

This clonotype has a handful of counts. The chain employs TRBV27 and TRBJ2-1; D gene uncertain. Germline V gene lookup returns CDR1 MNHEY and CDR2 SMNVEV (reference sequence). The CDR3 spans 14 residues. V shed 6 bases and J shed 3 bases, with 12 bases lying between them. CDR3 nucleotide sequence: TGTGCCAGCAGGGCGGTTGGTTTCTACAATGAGCAGTTCTTC. Its protein product is CASRAVGFYNEQFF.